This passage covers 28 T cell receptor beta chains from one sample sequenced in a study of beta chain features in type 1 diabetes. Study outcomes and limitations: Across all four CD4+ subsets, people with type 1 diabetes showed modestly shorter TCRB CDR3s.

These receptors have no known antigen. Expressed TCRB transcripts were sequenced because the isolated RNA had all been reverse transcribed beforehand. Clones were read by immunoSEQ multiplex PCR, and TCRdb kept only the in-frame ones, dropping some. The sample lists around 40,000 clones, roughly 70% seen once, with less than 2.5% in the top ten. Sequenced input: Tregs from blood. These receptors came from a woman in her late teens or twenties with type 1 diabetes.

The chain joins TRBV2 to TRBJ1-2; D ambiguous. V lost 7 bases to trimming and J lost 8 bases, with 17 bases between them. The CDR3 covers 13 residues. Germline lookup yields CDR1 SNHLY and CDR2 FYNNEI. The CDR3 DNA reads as TGTGCCAGCAAGCCAGACCGGCGGGGAGGCTACACCTTC. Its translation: CASKPDRRGGYTF.

The CDR3 DNA is TGTGCCAGCAGCTTAGCACCAGTCAGTGGAGGATACGAGCAGTACTTC. Amino acid sequence: CASSLAPVSGGYEQYF. The V and J genes are TRBV7-9 and TRBJ2-7, with D maybe TRBD2 (5 bases). V lost 0 bases, J lost 4 bases, and 16 bases lay in between. The germline V gene has CDR1 SEHNR and CDR2 FQNEAQ (reference sequence). The CDR3 sequence is 16 residues long.

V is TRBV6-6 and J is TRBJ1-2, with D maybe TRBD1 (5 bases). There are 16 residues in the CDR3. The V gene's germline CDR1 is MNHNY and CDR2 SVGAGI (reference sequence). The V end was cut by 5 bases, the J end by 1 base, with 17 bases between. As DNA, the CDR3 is TGTGCCAGCAGTGGACGACAGACAGCGTTTAACTATGGCTACACCTTC. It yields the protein CASSGRQTAFNYGYTF.

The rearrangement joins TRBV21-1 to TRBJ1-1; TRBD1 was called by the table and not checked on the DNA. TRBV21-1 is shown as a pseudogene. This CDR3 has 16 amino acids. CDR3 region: CASSKVPGAMNTEAFF. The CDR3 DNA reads TGTGCCAGCAGCAAAGTCCCAGGGGCTATGAACACTGAAGCTTTCTTT.

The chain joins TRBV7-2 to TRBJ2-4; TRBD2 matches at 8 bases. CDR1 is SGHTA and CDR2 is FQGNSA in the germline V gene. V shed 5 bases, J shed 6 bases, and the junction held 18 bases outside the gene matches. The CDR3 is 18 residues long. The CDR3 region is CASSPTFGRGGYPNIQYF. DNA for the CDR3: TGTGCCAGCAGCCCCACATTTGGTCGGGGGGGGTATCCAAACATTCAGTACTTC. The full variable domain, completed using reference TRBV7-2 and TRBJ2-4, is GAGVSQSPSNKVTEKGKDVELRCDPISGHTALYWYRQSLGQGLEFLIYFQGNSAPDKSGLPSDRFSAERTGGSVSTLTIQRTQQEDSAVYLCASSPTFGRGGYPNIQYFGAGTRLSVL.

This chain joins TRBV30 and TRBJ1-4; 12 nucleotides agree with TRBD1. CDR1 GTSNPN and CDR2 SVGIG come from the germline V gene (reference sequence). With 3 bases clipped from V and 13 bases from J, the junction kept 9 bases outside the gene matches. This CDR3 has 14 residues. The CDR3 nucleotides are TGTGCCTGGAGACCCGGGACAGGGGGCCGCGGACTGTTTTTT. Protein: CAWRPGTGGRGLFF.

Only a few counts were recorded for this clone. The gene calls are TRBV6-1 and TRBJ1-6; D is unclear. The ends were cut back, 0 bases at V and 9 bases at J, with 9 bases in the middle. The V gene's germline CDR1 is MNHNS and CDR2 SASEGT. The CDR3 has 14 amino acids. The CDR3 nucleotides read TGTGCCAGCAGTGAAGCGGGTTGGAGTTCACCCCTCCACTTT. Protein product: CASSEAGWSSPLHF.

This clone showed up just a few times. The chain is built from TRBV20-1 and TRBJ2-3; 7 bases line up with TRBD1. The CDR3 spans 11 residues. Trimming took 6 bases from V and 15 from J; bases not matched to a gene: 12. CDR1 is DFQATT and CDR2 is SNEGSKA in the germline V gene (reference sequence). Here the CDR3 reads CSAKGAGPLYF. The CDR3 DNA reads TGCAGTGCCAAGGGGGCAGGGCCGCTATATTTT.

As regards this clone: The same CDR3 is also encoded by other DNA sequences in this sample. The CDR3 region has the DNA TGTGCCAGCAGTGCCCGGGACGAGCAGTACTTC. Translation gives CASSARDEQYF. This chain connects TRBV25-1 to TRBJ2-7; D not certain. CDR1 and CDR2 from the germline V gene are MGHDK and SYGVNS. V was shortened by 4 bases and J by 5 bases, with 6 bases between the two germline ends. The CDR3 totals 11 residues.

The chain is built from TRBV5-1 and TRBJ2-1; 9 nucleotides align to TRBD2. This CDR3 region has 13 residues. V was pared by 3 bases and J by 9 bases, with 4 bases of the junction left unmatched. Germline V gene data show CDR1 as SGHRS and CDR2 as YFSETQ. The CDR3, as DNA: TGCGCCAGCAGCTGGGGACTAGCAAGTGAGCAGTTCTTC. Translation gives CASSWGLASEQFF.

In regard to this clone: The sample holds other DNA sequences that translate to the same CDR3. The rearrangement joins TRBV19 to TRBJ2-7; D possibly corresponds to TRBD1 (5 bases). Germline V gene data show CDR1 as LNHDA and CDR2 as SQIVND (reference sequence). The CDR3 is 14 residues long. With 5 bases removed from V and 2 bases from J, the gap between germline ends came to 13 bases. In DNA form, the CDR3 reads TGTGCCAGTAGTCTGCAGGGTGGGGCCTACGAGCAGTACTTC. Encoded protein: CASSLQGGAYEQYF.

The CDR3, as DNA: TGTGCCAGCAGCCGGGGACAGGGGGCGATCACTGAAGCTTTCTTT. This codes for CASSRGQGAITEAFF. V gene TRBV7-8 combines with J gene TRBJ1-1, with TRBD1 identical over 12 bases. Germline trimming cut 5 bases from V and 4 bases from J; bases unmatched to any gene: 5. In germline, CDR1 is SGHVS, CDR2 FQNEAQ. This CDR3 region has 15 residues.

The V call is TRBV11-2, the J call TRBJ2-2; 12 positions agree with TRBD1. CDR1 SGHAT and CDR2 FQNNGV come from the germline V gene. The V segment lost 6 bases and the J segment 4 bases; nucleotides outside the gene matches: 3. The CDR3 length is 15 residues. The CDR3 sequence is CASRGTGGFTGELFF. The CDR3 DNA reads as TGTGCCAGCAGAGGGACAGGGGGCTTCACCGGGGAGCTGTTTTTT.

The CDR3 sequence: CASRAGGRTYEQYF. In DNA, the CDR3 is TGTGCCAGCAGGGCGGGGGGGCGGACTTACGAGCAGTACTTC. V gene TRBV27 combines with J gene TRBJ2-5, with TRBD2 matching 9 bases. The assigned J gene may be wrong: the sequence end matches TRBJ2-7 better. Germline CDR1 and CDR2: MNHEY and SMNVEV (reference sequence). The CDR3 extends over 14 amino acids.

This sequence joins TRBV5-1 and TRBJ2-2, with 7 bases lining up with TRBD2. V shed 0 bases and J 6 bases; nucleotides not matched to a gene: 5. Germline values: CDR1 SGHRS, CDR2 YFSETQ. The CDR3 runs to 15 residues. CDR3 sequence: CASSLGPSGAGELFF. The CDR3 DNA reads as TGCGCCAGCAGCTTGGGGCCCAGCGGGGCCGGGGAGCTGTTTTTT.

The CDR3 loop reads CASSYVHISTDTQYF. In nucleotides, the CDR3 is TGTGCCAGCAGCTATGTCCACATTAGCACAGATACGCAGTATTTT. The genes are TRBV5-6 and TRBJ2-3, with D unclear. The CDR3 contains 15 residues. Deletions cut 3 bases from V and 0 bases from J, with 11 bases between. The germline V gene encodes CDR1 SGHDT and CDR2 YYEEEE.

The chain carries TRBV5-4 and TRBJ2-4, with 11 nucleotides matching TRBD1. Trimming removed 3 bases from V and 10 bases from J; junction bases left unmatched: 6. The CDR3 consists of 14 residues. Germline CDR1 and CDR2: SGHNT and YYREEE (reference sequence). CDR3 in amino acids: CASSSEGQGGIQYF. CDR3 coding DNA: TGTGCCAGCAGCTCGGAGGGACAGGGGGGGATTCAGTACTTC.

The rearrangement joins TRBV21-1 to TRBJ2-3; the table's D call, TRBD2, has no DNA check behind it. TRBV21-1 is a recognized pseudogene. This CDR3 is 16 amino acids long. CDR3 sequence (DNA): TGTGCCAGCAGCAAAGTGGTTAGCGGGTACACAGATACGCAGTATTTT. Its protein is CASSKVVSGYTDTQYF.

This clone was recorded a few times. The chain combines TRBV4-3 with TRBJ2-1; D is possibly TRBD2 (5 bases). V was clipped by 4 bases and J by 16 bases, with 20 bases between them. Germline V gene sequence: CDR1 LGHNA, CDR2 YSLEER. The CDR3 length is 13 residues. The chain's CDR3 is CASSRRWGQEAFF. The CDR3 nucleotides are TGCGCCAGCAGCCGACGGTGGGGTCAGGAGGCATTCTTC.

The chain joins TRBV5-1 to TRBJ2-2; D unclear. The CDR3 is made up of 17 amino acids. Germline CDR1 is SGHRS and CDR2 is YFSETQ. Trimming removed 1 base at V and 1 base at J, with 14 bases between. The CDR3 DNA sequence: TGCGCCAGCAGCTTGTACTCCGTTCCAGGGAACACCGGGGAGCTGTTTTTT. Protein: CASSLYSVPGNTGELFF.

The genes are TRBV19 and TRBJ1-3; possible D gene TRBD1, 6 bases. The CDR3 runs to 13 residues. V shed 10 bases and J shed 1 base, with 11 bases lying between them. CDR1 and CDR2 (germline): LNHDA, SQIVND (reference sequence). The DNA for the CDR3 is TGTGCCACCGCACAGGGTTCTGGAAACACCATATATTTT. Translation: CATAQGSGNTIYF.

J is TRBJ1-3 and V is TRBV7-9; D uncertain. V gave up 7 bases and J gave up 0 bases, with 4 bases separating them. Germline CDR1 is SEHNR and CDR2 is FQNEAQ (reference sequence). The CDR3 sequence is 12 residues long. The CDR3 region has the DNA TGTGCCAGCACAAACTCTGGAAACACCATATATTTT. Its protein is CASTNSGNTIYF.

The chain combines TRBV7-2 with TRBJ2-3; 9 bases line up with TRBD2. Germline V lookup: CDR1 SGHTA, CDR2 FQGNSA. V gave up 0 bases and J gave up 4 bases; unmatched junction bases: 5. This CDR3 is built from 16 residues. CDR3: CASSLAAGGRADTQYF. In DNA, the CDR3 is TGTGCCAGCAGCTTAGCGGCGGGAGGGCGGGCAGATACGCAGTATTTT.

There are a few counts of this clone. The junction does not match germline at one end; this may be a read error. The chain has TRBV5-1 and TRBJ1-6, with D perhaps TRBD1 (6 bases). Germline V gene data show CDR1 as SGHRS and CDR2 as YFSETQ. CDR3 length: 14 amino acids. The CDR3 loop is CASRLDSYNSPLHF. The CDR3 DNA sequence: TGCGCCAGCAGGTTGGACAGTTACAATTCACCCCTCCACTTT.

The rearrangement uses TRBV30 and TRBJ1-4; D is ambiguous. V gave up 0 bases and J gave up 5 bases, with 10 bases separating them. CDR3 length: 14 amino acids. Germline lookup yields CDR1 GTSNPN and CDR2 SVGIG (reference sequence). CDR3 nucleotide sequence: TGTGCCTGGAGTGTTTGGTCGGGGAATGAAAAACTGTTTTTT. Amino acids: CAWSVWSGNEKLFF.

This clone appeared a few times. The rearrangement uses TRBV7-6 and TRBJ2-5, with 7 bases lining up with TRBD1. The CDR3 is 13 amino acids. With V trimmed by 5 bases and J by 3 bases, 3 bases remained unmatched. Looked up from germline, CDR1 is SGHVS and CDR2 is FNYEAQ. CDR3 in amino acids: CASSPGTEETQYF. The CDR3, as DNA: TGTGCCAGCAGCCCCGGGACAGAAGAGACCCAGTACTTC.

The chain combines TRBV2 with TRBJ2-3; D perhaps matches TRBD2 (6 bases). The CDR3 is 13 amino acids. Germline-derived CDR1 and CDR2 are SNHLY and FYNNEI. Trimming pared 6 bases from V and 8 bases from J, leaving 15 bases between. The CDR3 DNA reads TGTGCCAGCAGCCAAGGACCCGGGGGTACGCAGTATTTT. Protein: CASSQGPGGTQYF.

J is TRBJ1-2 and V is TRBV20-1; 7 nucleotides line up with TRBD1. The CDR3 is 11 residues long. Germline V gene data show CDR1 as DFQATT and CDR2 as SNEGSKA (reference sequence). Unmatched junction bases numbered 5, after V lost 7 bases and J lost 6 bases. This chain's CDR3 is CSVLGGNGYTF. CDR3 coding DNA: TGCAGTGTTCTAGGGGGCAATGGCTACACCTTC.